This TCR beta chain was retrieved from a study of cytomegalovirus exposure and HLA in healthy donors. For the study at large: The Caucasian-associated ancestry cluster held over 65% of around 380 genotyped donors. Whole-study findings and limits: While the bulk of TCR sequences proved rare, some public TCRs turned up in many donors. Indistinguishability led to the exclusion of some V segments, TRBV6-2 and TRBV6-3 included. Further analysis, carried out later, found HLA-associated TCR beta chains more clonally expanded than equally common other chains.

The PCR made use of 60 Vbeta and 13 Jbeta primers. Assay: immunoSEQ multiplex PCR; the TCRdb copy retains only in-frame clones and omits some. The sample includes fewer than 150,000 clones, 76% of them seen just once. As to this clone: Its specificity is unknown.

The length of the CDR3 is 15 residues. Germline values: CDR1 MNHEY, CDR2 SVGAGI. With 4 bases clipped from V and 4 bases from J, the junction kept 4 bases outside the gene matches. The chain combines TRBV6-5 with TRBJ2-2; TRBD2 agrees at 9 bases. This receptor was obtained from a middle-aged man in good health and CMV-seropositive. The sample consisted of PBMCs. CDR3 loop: CASSSRRGGTGELFF. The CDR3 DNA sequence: TGTGCCAGCAGTTCTAGGCGGGGGGGCACCGGGGAGCTGTTTTTT.